Following are 16 T cell receptor beta chains from one sample sequenced in a study of cytomegalovirus exposure and HLA in healthy donors. The PCR employed 60 Vbeta primers together with 13 Jbeta primers. Method: immunoSEQ multiplex PCR; TCRdb's copy keeps in-frame clones and lacks some. The table for this sample gives approximately 180,000 clones. The specimen sequenced was PBMCs. These receptors came from a man in his thirties or forties in good health and CMV-seronegative.

The CDR3 DNA sequence: TGCGCCAGCAGCTTCGGGGTCGGCGCGAACACCATATATTTT. Translating gives CASSFGVGANTIYF. The V and J genes are TRBV5-1 and TRBJ1-3; D is uncertain. V lost 2 bases to trimming and J lost 7 bases, with 13 bases between them. The CDR3 length is 14 residues. The germline V gene has CDR1 SGHRS and CDR2 YFSETQ. Drawing the rest from reference TRBV5-1 and TRBJ1-3, the complete variable domain is KAGVTQTPRYLIKTRGQQVTLSCSPISGHRSVSWYQQTPGQGLQFLFEYFSETQRNKGNFPGRFSGRQFSNSRSEMNVSTLELGDSALYLCASSFGVGANTIYFGEGSWLTVV.

The J gene is TRBJ1-5, the V gene TRBV30; D call uncertain. Trimming took 3 bases from V and 7 from J, leaving 13 bases between them. Germline V CDR1 and CDR2: GTSNPN, SVGIG (reference sequence). The CDR3 spans 13 residues. Here the CDR3 reads CAWRATAGQPQHF. The CDR3 DNA reads TGTGCCTGGAGAGCGACGGCGGGGCAGCCCCAGCATTTT. Complete variable domain (other parts from reference TRBV30 and TRBJ1-5): SQTIHQWPATLVQPVGSPLSLECTVEGTSNPNLYWYRQAAGRGLQLLFYSVGIGQISSEVPQNLSASRPQDRQFILSSKKLLLSDSGFYLCAWRATAGQPQHFGDGTRLSIL.

V is TRBV25-1 and J is TRBJ1-1, with 7 bases fitting TRBD1. The length of the CDR3 is 13 residues. V gave up 7 bases and J gave up 6 bases; unmatched junction bases: 8. Germline loops: CDR1 MGHDK, CDR2 SYGVNS. This CDR3 is CASTRGQGAEAFF. In nucleotides, the CDR3 is TGTGCCAGCACTAGGGGGCAGGGGGCTGAAGCTTTCTTT.

The chain has TRBV5-4 and TRBJ2-7; TRBD1 matches at 8 bases. Germline trimming cut 7 bases from V and 7 bases from J; bases unmatched to any gene: 16. Germline V CDR1 and CDR2: SGHNT, YYREEE (reference sequence). The CDR3 is 15 amino acids. CDR3 amino acids: CASRGRDRMPGEQYF. The CDR3 DNA is TGTGCCAGCCGCGGCCGGGACAGGATGCCCGGGGAGCAGTACTTC.

The chain is built from TRBV27 and TRBJ1-1, with a possible D match to TRBD1 (5 bases). Germline V CDR1 and CDR2: MNHEY, SMNVEV (reference sequence). The CDR3 length is 12 residues. V was cut by 7 bases and J by 4 bases, with 10 bases left in between. The CDR3 loop reads CASMGPVTEAFF. CDR3 DNA sequence: TGTGCCAGCATGGGGCCGGTCACTGAAGCTTTCTTT.

V usage is TRBV7-8 and J usage is TRBJ1-2; D perhaps matches TRBD1 (6 bases). Trimming pared 0 bases from V and 7 bases from J, leaving 12 bases between. CDR1 and CDR2 from the germline V gene are SGHVS and FQNEAQ. CDR3 length: 14 residues. As DNA, the CDR3 is TGTGCCAGCAGCTTAGCGCGACAGGAGATTGGCTACACCTTC. It encodes CASSLARQEIGYTF.

J is TRBJ1-1 and V is TRBV19; 9 nucleotides agree with TRBD1. The CDR3 length is 17 residues. Trimming at V came to 0 bases and at J to 4 bases, leaving 9 bases not matched to a gene. From germline, CDR1 is LNHDA and CDR2 SQIVND (reference sequence). CDR3 nucleotides: TGTGCCAGTAGTATAGATCCCACAGGGGGCTTGATCACTGAAGCTTTCTTT. Translation gives CASSIDPTGGLITEAFF.

The gene calls are TRBV6-5 and TRBJ2-7; 7 nucleotides agree with TRBD2. V trimming: 6 bases; J trimming: 0 bases; junction bases outside the gene matches: 8. In germline, CDR1 is MNHEY, CDR2 SVGAGI. The CDR3 is 15 amino acids. CDR3 residues: CASSHGASGSYEQYF. CDR3 nucleotide sequence: TGTGCCAGCAGCCACGGGGCTAGCGGCTCCTACGAGCAGTACTTC.

The V call is TRBV6-5, the J call TRBJ1-2; tentative D call: TRBD1 (6 bases). This CDR3 is 13 amino acids long. Per the germline V gene, CDR1 is MNHEY and CDR2 is SVGAGI. V was trimmed by 7 bases and J by 4 bases, leaving 13 bases between them. The CDR3 DNA follows: TGTGCCAGCACCCTAGGGACAACCTATGGCTACACCTTC. Its translation is CASTLGTTYGYTF.

CDR3 in DNA: TGTGCCAGCAGTCCAGTATATAATTCACCCCTCCACTTT. Encoded protein: CASSPVYNSPLHF. V gene TRBV2 combines with J gene TRBJ1-6; D ambiguous. The V gene lost 5 bases and the J gene lost 4 bases, with 6 bases spanning the gap. The CDR3 extends over 13 amino acids. The germline V gene encodes CDR1 SNHLY and CDR2 FYNNEI.

The V call is TRBV18, the J call TRBJ1-5; D gene unclear. V was pared by 3 bases and J by 5 bases, with 5 bases between. This CDR3 region has 12 residues. CDR1 is KGHSH, CDR2 LQKENI, per germline. The CDR3 nucleotides read TGTGCCAGCTCACCGGAGGATCAGCCCCAGCATTTT. Residues: CASSPEDQPQHF.

The V gene is TRBV5-1, the J gene TRBJ1-4; possible D gene TRBD1, 5 bases. The germline V and J ends were trimmed by 0 bases and 6 bases, with 12 bases remaining between them. The germline V gene encodes CDR1 SGHRS and CDR2 YFSETQ. The CDR3 loop spans 15 amino acids. This CDR3 is CASSLGGGGDEKLFF. CDR3 DNA: TGCGCCAGCAGCTTGGGGGGCGGTGGGGATGAAAAACTGTTTTTT.

The rearrangement joins TRBV5-1 to TRBJ1-5; tentative D call: TRBD1 (6 bases). CDR1 and CDR2 (germline): SGHRS, YFSETQ. CDR3 length: 15 amino acids. Trimming took off 0 bases at V and 3 bases at J, with 10 bases between the two ends. CDR3 amino acids: CASSLDTGNNQPQHF. The CDR3 DNA follows: TGCGCCAGCAGCTTGGACACAGGGAACAATCAGCCCCAGCATTTT.

The V call is TRBV14, the J call TRBJ1-4; D is possibly TRBD1 (6 bases). The CDR3 extends over 17 amino acids. The V end lost 4 bases, the J end lost 0 bases, and 15 bases lay between the germline ends. Germline V gene lookup returns CDR1 SGHDN and CDR2 FVKESK. The CDR3 bases are TGTGCCAGCAGCCCCTTACAGGGTATTGCAACTAATGAAAAACTGTTTTTT. This gives the protein CASSPLQGIATNEKLFF. The full variable domain, in which reference TRBV14 and TRBJ1-4 provide the parts outside the CDR3, is EAGVTQFPSHSVIEKGQTVTLRCDPISGHDNLYWYRRVMGKEIKFLLHFVKESKQDESGMPNNRFLAERTGGTYSTLKVQPAELEDSGVYFCASSPLQGIATNEKLFFGSGTQLSVL.

The V and J genes are TRBV10-3 and TRBJ1-2, with D perhaps matching TRBD1 (5 bases). The CDR3 is 11 amino acids. Germline-derived CDR1 and CDR2 are ENHRY and SYGVKD. V shed 6 bases and J shed 10 bases, with 12 bases lying between them. DNA of the CDR3: TGTGCCATCAGCCGACCGGGGGACTACACCTTC. Amino acids: CAISRPGDYTF.

The V and J genes are TRBV5-1 and TRBJ2-6; no clear D gene. Trimming cost V 0 bases and J 0 bases, with 4 bases left between them. Per the germline V gene, CDR1 is SGHRS and CDR2 is YFSETQ. CDR3 size: 15 residues. The CDR3 reads CASSLAVSGANVLTF. The CDR3, as DNA: TGCGCCAGCAGCTTGGCTGTCTCTGGGGCCAACGTCCTGACTTTC.